This T cell receptor (beta chain) was documented in a study of blood T cells in healthy people across ages. Healthy Russian Caucasian donors spanned ages roughly 6 to 100 years. Combining a sample-barcoded 5' primer with a J-beta primer mix, a second PCR ran for about 7 to 12 cycles. Using its own MiXCR run on the 5' RACE reads, TCRdb lists one record per CDR3 protein. The repertoire holds over a million distinct CDR3 sequences, with around 43% as singletons. The CDR3 has 13 amino acids. Germline assignment: CDR1 SGHVS and CDR2 FQNEAQ. This receptor was taken from an older woman in good health. The chain recombines TRBV7-8 with TRBJ2-5; 9 nucleotides line up with TRBD2. The DNA end favors TRBJ2-7, so the J call may be wrong. Sequencing was done on a sample of blood. The CDR3 DNA reads TGTGCCAGCAGGCGGGGGGGCAGCGACGAGCAGTACTTC. Amino acid sequence: CASRRGGSDEQYF.